These 9 T cell receptor beta chains were all obtained from the same sample, sequenced in a study of shared clonotypes between healthy human individuals. The data were produced by immunoSEQ multiplex PCR, yet TCRdb's version contains in-frame clones alone and is incomplete. The sample holds around 550,000 clones, almost 97% seen once. Sequencing was performed on naive CD4+ T cells sorted from blood. Described subset: CD45RA+ positively selected. The receptors shown here come from a woman between 25 and 40 years old in good health.

In its sample, this clone was seen once. The chain joins TRBV19 to TRBJ1-1, with 8 bases aligning to TRBD1. J lost 2 bases, V lost 6 bases, and 17 bases had no gene match. CDR3 length: 18 residues. Germline-derived CDR1 and CDR2 are LNHDA and SQIVND (reference sequence). CDR3 coding DNA: TGTGCCAGTAGCCTTAGGTCCTCGGGGACAGGACCTAACACTGAAGCTTTCTTT. This sequence encodes CASSLRSSGTGPNTEAFF.

The chain employs TRBV5-8 and TRBJ1-2; D is uncertain. The germline V and J ends were trimmed by 6 bases and 4 bases, with 13 bases remaining between them. This CDR3 comprises 13 residues. The germline V gene encodes CDR1 SGHTS and CDR2 YDEGEE. In DNA, the CDR3 is TGTGCCAGCATTTACAAGGCGACCTATGGCTACACCTTC. Its translation is CASIYKATYGYTF.

In DNA form, the CDR3 reads TGTGCCATCAGGAGGACGGAGGGAGAGACCCAGTACTTC. Translated: CAIRRTEGETQYF. The chain joins TRBV10-3 to TRBJ2-5, with a possible D match to TRBD2 (6 bases). V lost 6 bases to trimming and J lost 4 bases, with 12 bases between them. Per the germline V gene, CDR1 is ENHRY and CDR2 is SYGVKD. The CDR3 has 13 amino acids.

The J gene is TRBJ2-2, the V gene TRBV29-1; no clear D gene. With 1 base removed from V and 3 bases from J, the gap between germline ends came to 12 bases. CDR3 size: 15 residues. Germline loops: CDR1 SQVTM, CDR2 ANQGSEA. This CDR3 is CSVEVTGSDTGELFF. The CDR3 DNA sequence: TGCAGCGTTGAAGTCACCGGGTCGGACACCGGGGAGCTGTTTTTT.

In this sample, this clone turned up a few times. The V call is TRBV7-2, the J call TRBJ2-7; the D gene is possibly TRBD2 (6 bases). This CDR3 comprises 14 residues. V gave up 1 base and J gave up 3 bases, with 10 bases separating them. CDR1 is SGHTA and CDR2 is FQGNSA in the germline V gene. In nucleotides, the CDR3 is TGTGCCAGCAGCTTAGGGCTAGCGAGCTACGAGCAGTACTTC. Translation gives CASSLGLASYEQYF.

This clone was picked up one time. V usage is TRBV10-3 and J usage is TRBJ1-4, with TRBD1 as a possible D gene (5 bases). Germline CDR1 reads ENHRY; CDR2 reads SYGVKD. The CDR3 loop spans 13 amino acids. V was shortened by 8 bases and J by 8 bases, with 15 bases between the two germline ends. In DNA, the CDR3 is TGTGCCATCCGCGGGCAGGGTAGGGAAAAACTGTTTTTT. It codes for CAIRGQGREKLFF.

This clone was seen only once. The V and J genes are TRBV6-6 and TRBJ1-2; D unresolved. The CDR3 length is 13 residues. CDR1 MNHNY and CDR2 SVGAGI come from the germline V gene (reference sequence). Trimming stripped 4 bases from V and 2 bases from J, with 8 bases between. The chain's CDR3 is CASSSHKNYGYTF. The CDR3, as DNA: TGTGCCAGCAGTTCCCACAAGAACTATGGCTACACCTTC.

In this sample, this clone turned up a few times. The chain joins TRBV6-5 to TRBJ1-1; TRBD1 aligns across 7 bases. CDR1 and CDR2 from the germline V gene are MNHEY and SVGAGI. CDR3 length equals 15 residues. V gave up 2 bases and J gave up 4 bases; unmatched junction bases: 7. Here the CDR3 reads CASSYQTGSSTEAFF. CDR3 DNA sequence: TGTGCCAGCAGTTACCAGACAGGGTCTAGCACTGAAGCTTTCTTT.

This clone has just one count. The genes are TRBV7-3 and TRBJ2-2; 9 bases align to TRBD2. The J segment lost 6 bases and the V segment lost 6 bases, leaving 5 bases of the junction unmatched. Germline-derived CDR1 and CDR2 are SGHTA and FQGTGA. The CDR3 is 14 residues long. The CDR3 loop reads CASSIAGDSGELFF. In DNA, the CDR3 is TGTGCCAGCAGTATAGCGGGAGATTCCGGGGAGCTGTTTTTT.